This T cell receptor (beta chain) appears in the sequencing data of a study of regulatory T cells in long-lasting Graves disease. Notes on the study in general: TRBV28, TRBJ1-2 and TRBJ2-5 were favored in persistent disease.

Time point specified: newly diagnosed GD, antithyroid drugs for less than 3 months. RNA extracted from PBMCs served as the sequencing template. Libraries of TCR beta came from iRepertoire HTBI primers plus Arm-PCR of CDR3 regions. TCRdb reprocessed the multiplex PCR reads via MiXCR and lists one record per CDR3 protein. Of about 440,000 distinct CDR3 sequences detected, under 15% appear once; the ten largest clones hold 16%. The trim removed 4 bases at V and 4 bases at J, leaving 6 bases unmatched. The CDR3 has 13 residues. CDR1 is GTSNPN, CDR2 SVGIG, per germline (reference sequence). About this clonotype itself: Its specificity is not known.

The data were also submitted as part of a second study, on T cells in Graves' hyperthyroidism and ophthalmopathy.

This receptor was obtained from a woman in her twenties or thirties with Graves disease. The sample here was peripheral blood mononuclear cells (PBMCs), taken at new diagnosis, from a patient treated with antithyroid drugs. This rearrangement joins TRBV30 to TRBJ2-5, with 7 bases that match TRBD2. The CDR3 bases are TGTGCCTGGATCGGCGGGAGCGGAGAGACCCAGTACTTC. Encoded protein: CAWIGGSGETQYF. Drawing the rest from reference TRBV30 and TRBJ2-5, the complete variable domain is SQTIHQWPATLVQPVGSPLSLECTVEGTSNPNLYWYRQAAGRGLQLLFYSVGIGQISSEVPQNLSASRPQDRQFILSSKKLLLSDSGFYLCAWIGGSGETQYFGPGTRLLVL.